This TCR beta chain appears in the sequencing data of a study of vaccination and CD4 T cells after COVID-19. As for this clonotype: Its antigen is currently unknown.

The Oncomine TCR Beta short-read assay sequenced DNA from cultured CD4+ T cells. One entry per CDR3 protein, called by TCRdb with MiXCR from the PCR reads. This table has about 18,000 distinct CDR3 sequences, approximately 55% appearing once. V shed 6 bases and J 8 bases; nucleotides not matched to a gene: 7. The V gene's germline CDR1 is LGHDT and CDR2 YNNKEL (reference sequence). This CDR3 has 14 amino acids. As for treatment: roughly 10-day PBMC culture with coronavirus spike peptide pools or control peptides (ViraFEST assay). This clonotype was obtained from a human donor who had recovered from COVID-19. The sequenced material came from CD4+ T cells from blood, cultured in vitro. The J gene is TRBJ1-2, the V gene TRBV3-1; 12 bases fit TRBD1. The CDR3 nucleotides are TGTGCCAGCAGAAGGGGACAGGGGGCGAACGGCTACACCTTC. Translation gives CASRRGQGANGYTF.